The 19 T cell receptor beta chains below were found in one sample sequenced in a study of CD4 T cells in relation to SARS-CoV-2 and coronaviruses. For these receptors, no antigen is known. Unexposed donor CD4+ T cells date from about 2011-2018, before the COVID-19 pandemic. After roughly ten days of culture, CD4+ T cells were isolated. Generated by immunoSEQ multiplex PCR, the TCRdb table keeps only in-frame clones and is missing some. The sample lists under 25,000 clones, 70% to 85% occurring once. The sample consisted of CD4+ T cells from PBMCs, cultured in vitro. These TCRs come from a human donor in good health.

This chain links TRBV11-2 with TRBJ1-4; 7 nucleotides line up with TRBD1. V lost 3 bases and J lost 8; bases outside the gene matches: 6. Germline-derived CDR1 and CDR2 are SGHAT and FQNNGV. The CDR3 runs 14 residues. CDR3 coding DNA: TGTGCCAGCAGCTTTACAGGGGATGGCGAAAAACTGTTTTTT. Its protein is CASSFTGDGEKLFF. Together with reference TRBV11-2 and TRBJ1-4, the CDR3 gives the full variable domain: EAGVAQSPRYKIIEKRQSVAFWCNPISGHATLYWYQQILGQGPKLLIQFQNNGVVDDSQLPKDRFSAERLKGVDSTLKIQPAKLEDSAVYLCASSFTGDGEKLFFGSGTQLSVL.

The genes are TRBV5-1 and TRBJ2-7; 8 bases are shared with TRBD2. Trimming took 0 bases from V and 5 from J; bases not matched to a gene: 4. The CDR3 runs to 14 residues. From germline, CDR1 is SGHRS and CDR2 YFSETQ. CDR3 coding DNA: TGCGCCAGCAGCTTGGACGGGGGGGCTAACGAGCAGTACTTC. Amino acids: CASSLDGGANEQYF.

The V and J genes are TRBV30 and TRBJ2-5; 7 positions agree with TRBD2. CDR1 is GTSNPN, CDR2 SVGIG, per germline (reference sequence). With V trimmed by 5 bases and J by 7 bases, 7 bases remained unmatched. CDR3 size: 12 residues. The CDR3 reads CAWGGGEWTQYF. In nucleotides, the CDR3 is TGTGCCTGGGGGGGAGGGGAATGGACCCAGTACTTC.

This clone has a handful of counts. V and J are TRBV6-2 or TRBV6-3 and TRBJ1-6; TRBD1 matches 7 bases. Losses at the gene ends were 0 bases for V and 10 bases for J; bases not matched to a gene: 3. CDR3 size: 14 residues. Germline V gives CDR1 MNHEY, CDR2 SVGEGT. CDR3 bases: TGTGCCAGCAGTTACTCGACAGGGAGGTCACCCCTCCACTTT. This encodes CASSYSTGRSPLHF.

The V call is TRBV5-1, the J call TRBJ1-1; TRBD1 matches 8 bases. The germline V gene has CDR1 SGHRS and CDR2 YFSETQ. The CDR3 has 15 residues. The junction had 7 bases not matched to a gene; V was cut back by 3 bases and J by 3 bases. The CDR3: CASSSPGQGYTEAFF. CDR3 DNA sequence: TGCGCCAGCAGCTCCCCCGGACAGGGTTACACTGAAGCTTTCTTT.

This chain links TRBV5-1 with TRBJ2-2, with 8 bases aligning to TRBD2. The trim removed 4 bases at V and 0 bases at J, leaving 5 bases unmatched. The CDR3 covers 16 residues. The germline V gene has CDR1 SGHRS and CDR2 YFSETQ. CDR3 coding DNA: TGCGCCAGCAGCCTGGTGGGACTAGCGAACACCGGGGAGCTGTTTTTT. This translates into CASSLVGLANTGELFF.

V gene TRBV5-4 combines with J gene TRBJ1-1; D not resolved. The germline V gene has CDR1 SGHNT and CDR2 YYREEE (reference sequence). V was cut by 3 bases and J by 6 bases, with 15 bases left in between. The CDR3 totals 14 residues. The CDR3: CASSYSEDPPEAFF. As DNA, the CDR3 is TGTGCCAGCAGCTATTCAGAGGATCCCCCTGAAGCTTTCTTT.

The chain has TRBV30 and TRBJ2-7; D is perhaps TRBD1 (6 bases). Germline V gene sequence: CDR1 GTSNPN, CDR2 SVGIG (reference sequence). Trimming removed 0 bases at V and 4 bases at J, with 25 bases between. This CDR3 spans 18 amino acids. The CDR3 DNA follows: TGTGCCTGGAGTGTACAAGGCGTGAGGTGGAACAGGGATTACGAGCAGTACTTC. Its translation is CAWSVQGVRWNRDYEQYF.

The chain has TRBV5-4 and TRBJ2-3; D gene unclear. The CDR3 totals 15 residues. CDR1 is SGHNT and CDR2 is YYREEE in the germline V gene (reference sequence). Trimming shortened V by 4 bases and J by 2 bases, and 14 bases separated the two germline ends. CDR3 in amino acids: CASSQDRRSTDTQYF. CDR3 sequence (DNA): TGTGCCAGCAGCCAGGACCGGCGGTCCACAGATACGCAGTATTTT.

A remark on this clone: At one end the junction does not follow the germline gene, possibly because of a read error. This chain joins TRBV6-1 and TRBJ2-5; TRBD2 aligns across 9 bases. Germline V gives CDR1 MNHNS, CDR2 SASEGT. The CDR3 has 16 residues. The CDR3 protein is CASSEGGAREGGSEDF. CDR3 coding DNA: TGTGCCAGCAGTGAAGGGGGCGCGCGGGAGGGTGGTAGCGAGGACTTC.

The J gene is TRBJ2-3, the V gene TRBV2, with 11 bases fitting TRBD2. The CDR3 runs to 15 residues. The V gene end was trimmed by 6 bases and the J gene end by 1 base; junction bases not matched to a gene: 3. The V gene's germline CDR1 is SNHLY and CDR2 FYNNEI. The CDR3: CASRVSGRGTDTQYF. The CDR3 nucleotides are TGTGCCAGCAGAGTTAGCGGGAGGGGCACAGATACGCAGTATTTT.

This clone was recorded a few times. The chain recombines TRBV5-4 with TRBJ2-7, with D unclear. V lost 4 bases, J lost 2 bases, and 16 bases lay in between. Germline V CDR1 and CDR2: SGHNT, YYREEE (reference sequence). This CDR3 contains 15 residues. The CDR3 nucleotides are TGTGCCAGCAGCCCGGGTCTTTCGAAGGCCTACGAGCAGTACTTC. It translates to CASSPGLSKAYEQYF.

J is TRBJ2-7 and V is TRBV23-1; D could derive from TRBD1 or TRBD2 (5 bases each). TRBV23-1 belongs to the ORF category, with a function that is uncertain. The CDR3 sequence is 16 residues long. V was trimmed by 4 bases and J by 0 bases, leaving 16 bases between them. CDR3: CASSPSGLLLSYEQYF. CDR3 in DNA: TGCGCCAGCAGTCCCTCGGGGCTCTTACTCTCCTACGAGCAGTACTTC.

This sequence joins TRBV6-5 and TRBJ2-5; 8 bases match TRBD1. CDR3 length: 16 amino acids. Germline loops: CDR1 MNHEY, CDR2 SVGAGI. The V gene end was trimmed by 4 bases and the J gene end by 2 bases; junction bases not matched to a gene: 9. The CDR3 nucleotides are TGTGCCAGCAGTTTCGGACAGGGTGCGGGACAAGAGACCCAGTACTTC. Residues: CASSFGQGAGQETQYF.

The V gene is TRBV6-2 or TRBV6-3, the J gene TRBJ2-2; no clear D. This CDR3 is 14 amino acids long. Germline V CDR1 and CDR2: MNHEY, SVGEGT. Trimming removed 2 bases from V and 2 bases from J, with 6 bases in between. The CDR3 region is CASSYTYNTGELFF. The CDR3 coding sequence is TGTGCCAGCAGTTACACCTATAACACCGGGGAGCTGTTTTTT.

The rearrangement joins TRBV2 to TRBJ1-2; D call uncertain. The V gene lost 1 base and the J gene lost 8 bases, with 8 bases spanning the gap. There are 12 residues in the CDR3. Germline V gene sequence: CDR1 SNHLY, CDR2 FYNNEI. CDR3 nucleotide sequence: TGTGCCAGCAGTGAAGGGGTGTACGGCTACACCTTC. It translates to CASSEGVYGYTF.

The chain couples TRBV19 to TRBJ2-2, with D uncertain. With 1 base removed from V and 4 bases from J, the gap between germline ends came to 7 bases. This CDR3 spans 14 amino acids. Germline V CDR1 and CDR2: LNHDA, SQIVND (reference sequence). CDR3 DNA: TGTGCCAGTAGTATAGTAGGATTCACCGGGGAGCTGTTTTTT. It encodes CASSIVGFTGELFF.

V is TRBV5-1 and J is TRBJ2-3, with 8 bases lining up with TRBD2. After removal of 4 bases from V and 1 base from J, the junction contained 5 bases not matched to a gene. Germline loops: CDR1 SGHRS, CDR2 YFSETQ. The CDR3 is 15 residues long. The CDR3 loop is CASSLSTSGTDTQYF. CDR3 DNA: TGCGCCAGCAGCCTCTCGACTAGCGGCACAGATACGCAGTATTTT.

The V and J genes are TRBV7-2 and TRBJ2-1; D may be TRBD2 (7 bases). This CDR3 is built from 13 residues. CDR1 SGHTA and CDR2 FQGNSA come from the germline V gene. V was clipped by 4 bases and J by 8 bases, with 12 bases between them. The CDR3: CASSWRGGDEQFF. The CDR3, as DNA: TGTGCCAGCAGCTGGAGGGGGGGCGATGAGCAGTTCTTC. Full variable domain (outside the CDR3, taken from reference TRBV7-2 and TRBJ2-1): GAGVSQSPSNKVTEKGKDVELRCDPISGHTALYWYRQSLGQGLEFLIYFQGNSAPDKSGLPSDRFSAERTGGSVSTLTIQRTQQEDSAVYLCASSWRGGDEQFFGPGTRLTVL.